This T cell receptor beta chain originates from a study of radiotherapy plus CTLA-4 blockade in lung cancer. The assay was immunoSEQ multiplex PCR, and TCRdb's table has in-frame clones only and misses some. The sample lists roughly 130,000 clones, 85% to 90% occurring once. The source material was peripheral blood, sampled from a patient treated with radiotherapy plus ipilimumab. This sequence originates from a human donor with non-small cell lung cancer that progressed on radiotherapy plus ipilimumab.

CDR3 sequence reads: CASSSGRGESGYTF. CDR3 nucleotide sequence: TGTGCCAGCAGCTCCGGCAGGGGCGAAAGCGGCTACACCTTC. The chain is built from TRBV7-3 and TRBJ1-2; D perhaps matches TRBD1 (6 bases). The germline V gene has CDR1 SGHTA and CDR2 FQGTGA. This CDR3 has 14 residues. V shed 4 bases and J shed 8 bases, with 17 bases lying between them.